This T cell receptor (beta chain) was found in a study of T cell responses to AZD1222 COVID-19 vaccine. With regard to this clone: Its specificity is unknown.

Study outcomes and limitations: Most donors were white British and more were female, and clonal diversity was possibly underestimated.

Data came from immunoSEQ multiplex PCR; TCRdb stores just in-frame clones and leaves some out. The sample yields some 100,000 clones, roughly 91% seen once. The CDR3 loop spans 15 amino acids. Trimming removed 0 bases at V and 5 bases at J, with 10 bases between. Germline V gene sequence: CDR1 MNHEY, CDR2 SVGAGI. The receptor's source is an adult who received the AZD1222 COVID-19 vaccine. Material: peripheral blood, obtained 28 days after the second AZD1222 dose. The V and J genes are TRBV6-5 and TRBJ1-4; D remains unclear. The CDR3 bases are TGTGCCAGCAGTTACTCGGGGTTAGGCAATGAAAAACTGTTTTTT. Its protein is CASSYSGLGNEKLFF.